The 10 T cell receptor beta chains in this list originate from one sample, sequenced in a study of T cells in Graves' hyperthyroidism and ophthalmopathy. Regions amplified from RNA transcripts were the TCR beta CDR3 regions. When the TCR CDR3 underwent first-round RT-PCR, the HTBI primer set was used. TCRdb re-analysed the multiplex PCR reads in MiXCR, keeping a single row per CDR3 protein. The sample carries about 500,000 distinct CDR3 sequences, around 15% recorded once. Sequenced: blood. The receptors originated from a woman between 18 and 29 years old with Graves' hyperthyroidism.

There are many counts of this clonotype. The CDR3 loop is CASSPRRGLENTEAFF. DNA of the CDR3: TGTGCCAGCTCACCAAGGCGGGGGCTGGAGAACACTGAAGCTTTCTTT. V and J are TRBV18 and TRBJ1-1, with D perhaps TRBD1 (6 bases). Trimming removed 2 bases at V and 1 base at J, with 14 bases between. The germline gives CDR1 KGHSH, CDR2 LQKENI. This CDR3 has 16 residues.

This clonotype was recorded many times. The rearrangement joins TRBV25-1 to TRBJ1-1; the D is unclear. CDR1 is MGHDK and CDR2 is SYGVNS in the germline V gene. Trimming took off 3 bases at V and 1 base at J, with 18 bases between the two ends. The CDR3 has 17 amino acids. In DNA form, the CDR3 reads TGTGCCAGCAGTGACCCCGGGTCCAGAAGCGGGAACACTGAAGCTTTCTTT. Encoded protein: CASSDPGSRSGNTEAFF.

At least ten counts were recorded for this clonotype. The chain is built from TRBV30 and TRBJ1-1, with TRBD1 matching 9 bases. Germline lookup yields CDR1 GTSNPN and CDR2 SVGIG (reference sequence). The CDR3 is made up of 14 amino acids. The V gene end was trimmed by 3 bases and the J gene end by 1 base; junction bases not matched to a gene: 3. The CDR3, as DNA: TGTGCCTGGAGCCCGGGACAGGGGAACACTGAAGCTTTCTTT. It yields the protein CAWSPGQGNTEAFF.

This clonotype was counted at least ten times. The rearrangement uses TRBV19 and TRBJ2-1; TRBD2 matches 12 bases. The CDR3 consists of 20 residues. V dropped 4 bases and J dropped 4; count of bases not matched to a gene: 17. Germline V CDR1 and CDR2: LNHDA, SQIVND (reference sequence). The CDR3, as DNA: TGTGCCAGTAGTACACCAAGACTAGCGGGAGTGCTGATGACTTACAATGAGCAGTTCTTC. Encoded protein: CASSTPRLAGVLMTYNEQFF. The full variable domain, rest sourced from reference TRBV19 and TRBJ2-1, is DGGITQSPKYLFRKEGQNVTLSCEQNLNHDAMYWYRQDPGQGLRLIYYSQIVNDFQKGDIAEGYSVSREKKESFPLTVTSAQKNPTAFYLCASSTPRLAGVLMTYNEQFFGPGTRLTVL.

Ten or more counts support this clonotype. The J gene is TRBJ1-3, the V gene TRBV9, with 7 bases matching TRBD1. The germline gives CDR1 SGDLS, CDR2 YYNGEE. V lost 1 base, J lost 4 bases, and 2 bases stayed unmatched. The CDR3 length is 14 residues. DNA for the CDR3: TGTGCCAGCAGCGTAACAGGGGACGGAAACACCATATATTTT. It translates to CASSVTGDGNTIYF.

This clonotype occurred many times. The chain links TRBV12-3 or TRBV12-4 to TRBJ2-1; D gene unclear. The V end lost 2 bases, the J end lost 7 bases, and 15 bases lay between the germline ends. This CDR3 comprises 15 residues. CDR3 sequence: CASSLSSSFRNEQFF. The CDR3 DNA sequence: TGTGCCAGCAGTTTAAGTTCGTCCTTCCGGAATGAGCAGTTCTTC.

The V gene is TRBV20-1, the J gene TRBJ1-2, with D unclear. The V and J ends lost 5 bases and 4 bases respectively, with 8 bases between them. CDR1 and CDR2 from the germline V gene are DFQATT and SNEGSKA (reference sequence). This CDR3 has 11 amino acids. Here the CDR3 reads CSAPRSYGYTF. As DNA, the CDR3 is TGCAGTGCTCCGAGGTCCTATGGCTACACCTTC.

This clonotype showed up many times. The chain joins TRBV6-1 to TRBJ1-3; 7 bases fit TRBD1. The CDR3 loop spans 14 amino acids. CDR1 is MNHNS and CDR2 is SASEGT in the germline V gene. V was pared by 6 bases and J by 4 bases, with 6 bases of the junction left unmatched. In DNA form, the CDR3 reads TGTGCCAGCAGAGACAGGGCTGGCGGAAACACCATATATTTT. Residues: CASRDRAGGNTIYF.

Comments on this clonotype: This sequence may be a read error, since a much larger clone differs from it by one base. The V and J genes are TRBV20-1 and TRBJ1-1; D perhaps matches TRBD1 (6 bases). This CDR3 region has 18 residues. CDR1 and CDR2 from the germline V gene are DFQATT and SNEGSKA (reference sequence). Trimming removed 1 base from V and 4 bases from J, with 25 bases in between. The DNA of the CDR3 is TGCAGTGCTAGAGCTCGGAACAGGGTATTTTTCGGGACCACTGAAGCTTTCTTT. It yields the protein CSARARNRVFFGTTEAFF.

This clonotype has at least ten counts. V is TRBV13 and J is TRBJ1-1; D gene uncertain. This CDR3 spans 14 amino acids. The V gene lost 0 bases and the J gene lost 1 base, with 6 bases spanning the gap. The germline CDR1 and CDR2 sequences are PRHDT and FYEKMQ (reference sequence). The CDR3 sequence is CASSLGMENTEAFF. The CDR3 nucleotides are TGTGCCAGCAGCTTAGGTATGGAGAACACTGAAGCTTTCTTT. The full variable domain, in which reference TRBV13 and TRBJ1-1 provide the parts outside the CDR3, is AAGVIQSPRHLIKEKRETATLKCYPIPRHDTVYWYQQGPGQDPQFLISFYEKMQSDKGSIPDRFSAQQFSDYHSELNMSSLELGDSALYFCASSLGMENTEAFFGQGTRLTVV.